These 19 T cell receptor beta chains originate from one sample sequenced in a study of high-grade serous ovarian cancer treatment subgroups (dated by TCRdb to the early 2020s). Libraries were built with the immunoSEQ multiplex PCR assay. As stored in TCRdb, this immuneACCESS dataset retains in-frame rearrangements with V and J assigned. A fraction of the clones does not appear; measured against another copy, unresolved V genes explain less than half of the discrepancy, and the remainder lacks a known reason. This sample has around 9,300 clones in its table, and about three quarters of those were observed once. Of the sample, roughly 6.7% falls within the top ten clones. Collection of tumor samples took place before definitive surgery or chemotherapy. Sequencing was carried out using tumor tissue. All receptors come from a human donor with high-grade serous ovarian cancer.

The rearrangement links TRBV7-9 to TRBJ2-2; perhaps TRBD1 as D (7 bases). The germline V gene has CDR1 SEHNR and CDR2 FQNEAQ (reference sequence). The CDR3 has 16 residues. The V end lost 6 bases, the J end lost 0 bases, and 14 bases lay between the germline ends. DNA for the CDR3: TGTGCCAGCAGGGCGGCAGGGGGGACGAACACCGGGGAGCTGTTTTTT. The encoded protein is CASRAAGGTNTGELFF.

The chain couples TRBV5-1 to TRBJ2-5; 10 nucleotides line up with TRBD2. Germline CDR1 and CDR2: SGHRS and YFSETQ. With 2 bases clipped from V and 3 bases from J, the junction kept 1 base outside the gene matches. The CDR3 contains 14 residues. CDR3 sequence: CASSFGTSEETQYF. DNA of the CDR3: TGCGCCAGCAGCTTCGGGACTAGCGAAGAGACCCAGTACTTC.

This chain joins TRBV19 and TRBJ2-3; 11 bases agree with TRBD1. Germline V gene lookup returns CDR1 LNHDA and CDR2 SQIVND (reference sequence). V was clipped by 6 bases and J by 3 bases; unmatched bases: 5. The CDR3 totals 15 residues. The CDR3 nucleotides are TGTGCCAGTAGCACCGGGACAGGGGGTACAGATACGCAGTATTTT. It specifies CASSTGTGGTDTQYF.

The chain recombines TRBV19 with TRBJ2-1; D is tentatively TRBD1 or TRBD2 (6 bases each). Germline CDR1 and CDR2: LNHDA and SQIVND (reference sequence). The CDR3 is made up of 16 amino acids. Trimming took off 3 bases at V and 7 bases at J, with 19 bases between the two ends. The CDR3 sequence is CASSMGWGASWNEQFF. The DNA for the CDR3 is TGTGCCAGTAGTATGGGTTGGGGGGCTTCTTGGAATGAGCAGTTCTTC.

This clone occurred a few times. The V gene is TRBV6-6, the J gene TRBJ1-5; D uncertain. The germline CDR1 and CDR2 sequences are MNHNY and SVGAGI (reference sequence). The CDR3 is 12 amino acids. V lost 5 bases to trimming and J lost 4 bases, with 6 bases between them. Written as DNA, the CDR3 is TGTGCCAGCAGTCAGTGGAATCAGCCCCAGCATTTT. As protein: CASSQWNQPQHF.

V usage is TRBV19 and J usage is TRBJ1-1, with 7 bases matching TRBD1. The CDR3 totals 16 residues. Germline assignment: CDR1 LNHDA and CDR2 SQIVND (reference sequence). With V trimmed by 5 bases and J by 4 bases, 13 bases remained unmatched. CDR3 in DNA: TGTGCCAGTAGTGCTTACTACAGGGGCAGGGGCACTGAAGCTTTCTTT. The encoded protein is CASSAYYRGRGTEAFF.

This clone was counted between two and nine times. The chain uses TRBV10-3 and TRBJ1-1, with D possibly TRBD1 on 5 matching bases. The CDR3 has 15 amino acids. The V gene's germline CDR1 is ENHRY and CDR2 SYGVKD. Trimming shortened V by 4 bases and J by 1 base, and 13 bases separated the two germline ends. CDR3 bases: TGTGCCATCAGTGGAGGTGGCACAGGGAACACTGAAGCTTTCTTT. This encodes CAISGGGTGNTEAFF.

The gene calls are TRBV2 and TRBJ2-7; no definite D call. Germline CDR1 and CDR2: SNHLY and FYNNEI. This CDR3 has 13 amino acids. V was trimmed by 6 bases and J by 2 bases, leaving 11 bases between them. CDR3 in amino acids: CASRRTETYEQYF. CDR3 coding DNA: TGTGCCAGCAGGCGGACGGAAACCTACGAGCAGTACTTC.

The chain has TRBV11-2 and TRBJ2-7; no clear D gene. The CDR3 is made up of 13 amino acids. The germline V gene encodes CDR1 SGHAT and CDR2 FQNNGV. V was trimmed by 5 bases and J by 2 bases, leaving 10 bases between them. The CDR3 region is CASSPPSTYEQYF. CDR3 coding DNA: TGTGCCAGCAGCCCACCCAGCACCTACGAGCAGTACTTC. The whole variable domain, filled in from reference TRBV11-2 and TRBJ2-7, reads EAGVAQSPRYKIIEKRQSVAFWCNPISGHATLYWYQQILGQGPKLLIQFQNNGVVDDSQLPKDRFSAERLKGVDSTLKIQPAKLEDSAVYLCASSPPSTYEQYFGPGTRLTVT.

The chain carries TRBV6-1 and TRBJ1-2; 7 positions match TRBD1. CDR1 MNHNS and CDR2 SASEGT come from the germline V gene. V dropped 7 bases and J dropped 1; count of bases not matched to a gene: 9. The CDR3 sequence is 15 residues long. In nucleotides, the CDR3 is TGTGCCAGCAATCCCCGACAGGGAGGTAACTATGGCTACACCTTC. It translates to CASNPRQGGNYGYTF.

This chain links TRBV4-1 with TRBJ1-2; D remains unclear. CDR3 size: 14 residues. Trimming cost V 10 bases and J 4 bases, with 19 bases left between them. Germline CDR1 MGHRA, CDR2 YSYEKL. CDR3 sequence reads: CATRGNLVSYGYTF. DNA of the CDR3: TGCGCCACCCGGGGAAACCTAGTAAGCTATGGCTACACCTTC.

This clone was picked up a small number of times. The rearrangement joins TRBV5-4 to TRBJ1-2; 7 bases line up with TRBD1. Germline V CDR1 and CDR2: SGHNT, YYREEE (reference sequence). J was trimmed by 3 bases and V by 5 bases; bases with no gene match: 7. CDR3 length: 14 amino acids. For the CDR3, the DNA is TGTGCCAGCAGGCCTACAGGGGTTTACTATGGCTACACCTTC. Residues: CASRPTGVYYGYTF.

The chain couples TRBV6-1 to TRBJ2-3; 9 bases fit TRBD2. V lost 7 bases to trimming and J lost 4 bases; unmatched junction nucleotides: 6. From germline, CDR1 is MNHNS and CDR2 SASEGT. This CDR3 comprises 14 residues. CDR3 protein: CASIPRGGPDTQYF. In DNA form, the CDR3 reads TGTGCCAGCATCCCGCGGGGGGGCCCAGATACGCAGTATTTT.

This CDR3 reads CASSLGGRILRSEQYF. CDR3 coding DNA: TGTGCCAGCAGCTTAGGGGGGAGGATTCTCCGATCCGAGCAGTACTTC. The chain carries TRBV7-2 and TRBJ2-7; D is possibly TRBD2 (6 bases). The CDR3 has 16 amino acids. CDR1 and CDR2 (germline): SGHTA, FQGNSA. Trimming took 1 base from V and 6 from J, leaving 19 bases between them.

The chain employs TRBV5-6 and TRBJ2-3, with 8 bases identical to TRBD1. The length of the CDR3 is 16 residues. The trim removed 2 bases at V and 2 bases at J, leaving 7 bases unmatched. The germline V gene has CDR1 SGHDT and CDR2 YYEEEE. DNA for the CDR3: TGTGCCAGCAGCTTTTATCACAGGGGGGTCACAGATACGCAGTATTTT. This translates into CASSFYHRGVTDTQYF.

This sequence joins TRBV4-1 and TRBJ1-2, with D tentatively TRBD1 (6 bases). This CDR3 is 15 amino acids long. Germline V lookup: CDR1 MGHRA, CDR2 YSYEKL. Trimming took off 2 bases at V and 4 bases at J, with 14 bases between the two ends. The CDR3 nucleotides are TGCGCCAGCAGCCAAACCCCCGGACAGTCCTATGGCTACACCTTC. Its translation: CASSQTPGQSYGYTF.

The rearrangement joins TRBV9 to TRBJ2-5; 8 nucleotides match TRBD2. J gave up 1 base and V 6 bases, and 2 bases lay outside the gene matches. The V gene's germline CDR1 is SGDLS and CDR2 YYNGEE. The CDR3 loop spans 13 amino acids. The CDR3 DNA follows: TGTGCCAGCACCCGGGGGGGCCAAGAGACCCAGTACTTC. Translation: CASTRGGQETQYF.

The chain links TRBV27 to TRBJ1-1; 7 bases map to TRBD1. The CDR3 has 14 residues. Germline V gene sequence: CDR1 MNHEY, CDR2 SMNVEV (reference sequence). V was pared by 9 bases and J by 7 bases, with 14 bases of the junction left unmatched. The CDR3 is CASRDSTGSGEAFF. The DNA of the CDR3 is TGTGCCAGTCGGGACAGTACCGGATCTGGTGAAGCTTTCTTT.

This clone was seen a few times. The CDR3 DNA reads as TGCAGCGTTGAGATAGGGGCGAACACTGAAGCTTTCTTT. It is translated as CSVEIGANTEAFF. This chain links TRBV29-1 with TRBJ1-1; D perhaps matches TRBD1 (5 bases). Deletions cut 3 bases from V and 1 base from J, with 9 bases between. In germline, CDR1 is SQVTM, CDR2 ANQGSEA. This CDR3 has 13 amino acids.